Presented here are 12 T cell receptor beta chains from one specimen sequenced in a study of monozygotic twins with inflammatory bowel disease. With the 5' RACE reads reprocessed, TCRdb shows one record per CDR3 protein and no DNA. Recorded for this sample: 110,000 to 150,000 distinct CDR3 sequences. Sequencing was carried out using blood. The receptor source for this set is a human donor with ulcerative colitis or Crohn's disease, or a healthy co-twin of an affected twin (not recorded which).

The chain couples TRBV5-4 to TRBJ2-1. Germline V gene data show CDR1 as SGHNT and CDR2 as YYREEE (reference sequence). There are 14 residues in the CDR3. CDR3 sequence: CASSLVSIPNEQFF.

The rearrangement links TRBV5-1 to TRBJ1-1; the D gene TCRdb calls, TRBD1, cannot be checked with no DNA. In germline, CDR1 is SGHRS, CDR2 YFSETQ. The CDR3 length is 14 residues. CDR3 region: CASSLAGGNTEAFF.

The chain joins TRBV7-2 to TRBJ2-3; TCRdb selects TRBD1, and the lack of DNA leaves this call unchecked. The CDR3 spans 13 residues. CDR1 and CDR2 from the germline V gene are SGHTA and FQGNSA. The CDR3: CASSFQGANTQYF.

V is TRBV7-2 and J is TRBJ2-7; no DNA is available, so the TRBD2 call from TCRdb remains unchecked. The germline gives CDR1 SGHTA, CDR2 FQGNSA. The CDR3 contains 15 residues. CDR3 sequence reads: CASSWGLAGIYEQYF. Full variable domain (outside the CDR3, taken from reference TRBV7-2 and TRBJ2-7): GAGVSQSPSNKVTEKGKDVELRCDPISGHTALYWYRQSLGQGLEFLIYFQGNSAPDKSGLPSDRFSAERTGGSVSTLTIQRTQQEDSAVYLCASSWGLAGIYEQYFGPGTRLTVT.

The rearrangement joins TRBV7-9 to TRBJ1-2; checking the TCRdb D call of TRBD1 is not possible without DNA. Germline loops: CDR1 SEHNR, CDR2 FQNEAQ (reference sequence). The CDR3 length is 14 residues. CDR3 loop: CASSSNDRGDGYTF. Using reference TRBV7-9 and TRBJ1-2 for the parts outside the CDR3, the full variable domain is DTGVSQNPRHKITKRGQNVTFRCDPISEHNRLYWYRQTLGQGPEFLTYFQNEAQLEKSRLLSDRFSAERPKGSFSTLEIQRTEQGDSAMYLCASSSNDRGDGYTFGSGTRLTVV.

V and J are TRBV24-1 and TRBJ2-1; lacking DNA, the TRBD2 call made by TCRdb goes unchecked. The CDR3 runs 14 residues. CDR1 and CDR2 (germline): KGHDR, SFDVKD. The CDR3 spells CATSDLGREAEQFF.

J is TRBJ1-4 and V is TRBV20-1; TCRdb names TRBD1, which stays unverified in the absence of DNA. The CDR3 extends over 15 amino acids. Germline V CDR1 and CDR2: DFQATT, SNEGSKA (reference sequence). CDR3 sequence: CSARGAYRGREKLFF.

This chain links TRBV5-4 with TRBJ2-1; TCRdb picks TRBD1, but there is no DNA to check that call. Per germline, CDR1 SGHNT and CDR2 YYREEE (reference sequence). The CDR3 sequence is 19 residues long. CDR3: CASSFLRGTTGSTYNEQFF.

This chain joins TRBV10-3 and TRBJ1-1. This CDR3 comprises 13 residues. Germline lookup yields CDR1 ENHRY and CDR2 SYGVKD. CDR3 sequence: CAISERGNTEAFF.

The chain combines TRBV11-2 with TRBJ2-6; TCRdb selects TRBD1, and the lack of DNA leaves this call unchecked. The CDR3 covers 16 residues. The germline gives CDR1 SGHAT, CDR2 FQNNGV. CDR3 loop: CASSFGQGAGANVLTF.

The chain joins TRBV28 to TRBJ2-5; TCRdb designates TRBD1, a call that cannot be tested without DNA. CDR3 length: 14 residues. Germline CDR1 reads MDHEN; CDR2 reads SYDVKM. This CDR3 reads CASRTTGGRETQYF.

This chain connects TRBV5-1 to TRBJ2-5; TCRdb designates TRBD2, a call that cannot be tested without DNA. Germline CDR1 reads SGHRS; CDR2 reads YFSETQ. There are 15 residues in the CDR3. The CDR3 protein is CASSLTAGRVETQYF.